The clone carrying this TCR beta chain has ten or more counts. Its specificity is unknown. Germline V gene lookup returns CDR1 SEHNR and CDR2 FQNEAQ (reference sequence). Trimming removed 6 bases at V and 11 bases at J, with 17 bases between. The CDR3 contains 12 residues. These data belong to a study of regulatory T cells in long-lasting Graves disease. Study outcomes and limitations: Persistent patients had a count of shared public clonotypes (about 2,500) that exceeded that of new patients (about 970).

The time point here: newly diagnosed GD, antithyroid drugs for less than 3 months. Making the TCR library involved RNA that had been extracted from PBMCs. Graves' disease diagnosis was established per American Thyroid Association guidelines. The authors built TCR beta libraries using iRepertoire HTBI primers and Arm-PCR of CDR3 regions. MiXCR, run by TCRdb on the multiplex PCR reads, gives a single entry per CDR3 protein. The sample has about 560,000 distinct CDR3 sequences; 16% are singletons. This sample was also put to use in a study of T cells in Graves' hyperthyroidism and ophthalmopathy. Per that paper: The primer set for the first-round RT-PCR of the TCR CDR3 was HTBI.

The chain is built from TRBV7-9 and TRBJ2-7; D is unclear. The TCR comes from a man aged 18 to 29 with Graves disease. The starting material was peripheral blood mononuclear cells (PBMCs), obtained at new diagnosis, from a patient treated with antithyroid drugs. The CDR3 region has the DNA TGTGCCAGCAGTTCTCCGGCTGAGACGGAGTACTTC. Encoded protein: CASSSPAETEYF.